This T cell receptor (beta chain) stems from a study of graft-versus-host responses after intestinal transplantation. For the study at large: Each patient got anti-thymocyte globulin induction, then tacrolimus and steroids for roughly 3 years. Points from the study as a whole: GvH clones appeared in recipient marrow, some first in ileum or blood.

V dropped 4 bases and J dropped 5; count of bases not matched to a gene: 9. The CDR3 loop spans 15 amino acids. Germline assignment: CDR1 MDHEN and CDR2 SYDVKM. Assay used: immunoSEQ multiplex PCR; TCRdb lists only in-frame clones, some missing. Among tens of thousands of clones listed, about nine tenths were seen once. Of note for this clone: Its matching antigen is unknown.

Sequencing was performed on unstimulated CD8+ T cells sorted from spleen or lymph node cells, taken before intestinal transplant. V and J are TRBV28 and TRBJ2-7; 9 bases align to TRBD1. The sequence was collected from a human donor who received an intestinal transplant. The CDR3 region is CASSSPDRGDHEQYF. The CDR3 DNA sequence: TGTGCCAGCAGTTCACCGGACAGGGGAGATCACGAGCAGTACTTC. Using reference TRBV28 and TRBJ2-7 for the parts outside the CDR3, the full variable domain is DVKVTQSSRYLVKRTGEKVFLECVQDMDHENMFWYRQDPGLGLRLIYFSYDVKMKEKGDIPEGYSVSREKKERFSLILESASTNQTSMYLCASSSPDRGDHEQYFGPGTRLTVT.